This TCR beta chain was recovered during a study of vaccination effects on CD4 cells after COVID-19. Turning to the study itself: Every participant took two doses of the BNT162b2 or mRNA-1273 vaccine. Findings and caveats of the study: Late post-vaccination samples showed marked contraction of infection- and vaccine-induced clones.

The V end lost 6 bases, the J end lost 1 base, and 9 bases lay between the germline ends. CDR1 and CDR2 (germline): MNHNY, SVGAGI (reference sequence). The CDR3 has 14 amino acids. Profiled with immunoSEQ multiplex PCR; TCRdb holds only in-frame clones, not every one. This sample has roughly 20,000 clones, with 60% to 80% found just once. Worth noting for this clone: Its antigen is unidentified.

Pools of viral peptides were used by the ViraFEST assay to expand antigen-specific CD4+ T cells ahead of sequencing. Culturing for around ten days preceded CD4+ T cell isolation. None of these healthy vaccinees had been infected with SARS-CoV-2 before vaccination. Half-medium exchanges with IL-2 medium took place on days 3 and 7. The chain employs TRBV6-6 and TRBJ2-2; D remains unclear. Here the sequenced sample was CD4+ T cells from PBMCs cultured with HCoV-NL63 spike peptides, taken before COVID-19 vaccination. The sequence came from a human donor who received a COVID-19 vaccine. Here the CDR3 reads CASRSAQNTGELFF. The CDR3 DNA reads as TGTGCCAGCAGGTCTGCACAGAACACCGGGGAGCTGTTTTTT.